Below, 8 T cell receptor beta chains from the same sample are listed, as sequenced in a study of shared clonotypes between healthy human individuals. Naive CD8 cells were CD45RO-negative, positively selected for CCR7, excluding terminally differentiated effector memory CD45RA+ cells. The table came from immunoSEQ multiplex PCR; TCRdb's copy has only in-frame clones and leaves some out. The data contain millions of clones, approximately 94% of them singletons. Material: naive CD8+ T cells sorted from blood. These TCRs come from a man aged 18 to 29 in good health.

This chain joins TRBV4-3 and TRBJ1-6, with D perhaps TRBD1 (5 bases). There are 16 residues in the CDR3. V shed 1 base and J shed 5 bases, with 12 bases lying between them. The germline V gene encodes CDR1 LGHNA and CDR2 YSLEER. CDR3: CASSQVYGGNNSPLHF. Here the CDR3 DNA reads TGCGCCAGCAGCCAAGTTTACGGGGGGAATAATTCACCCCTCCACTTT.

The chain is built from TRBV5-1 and TRBJ1-2; 8 positions agree with TRBD1. The germline gives CDR1 SGHRS, CDR2 YFSETQ. Germline trimming cut 4 bases from V and 7 bases from J; bases unmatched to any gene: 3. CDR3 length: 12 residues. The chain's CDR3 is CASSETGAGYTF. Written as DNA, the CDR3 is TGCGCCAGCAGCGAGACAGGGGCTGGCTACACCTTC.

The J gene is TRBJ2-3, the V gene TRBV4-1, with TRBD2 matching 14 bases. Trimming took 4 bases from V and 3 from J; bases not matched to a gene: 6. Per germline, CDR1 MGHRA and CDR2 YSYEKL. The CDR3 runs to 17 residues. The CDR3: CASSPRLAGGLTDTQYF. The DNA for the CDR3 is TGCGCCAGCAGCCCTCGACTAGCGGGAGGGTTAACAGATACGCAGTATTTT.

The V call is TRBV10-3, the J call TRBJ1-1; a possible D gene is TRBD1 (5 bases). Germline loops: CDR1 ENHRY, CDR2 SYGVKD. V shed 9 bases and J shed 4 bases, with 15 bases lying between them. CDR3 length equals 13 residues. Here the CDR3 reads CAIRGLSATEAFF. The CDR3 bases are TGTGCCATAAGGGGCCTTTCTGCCACTGAAGCTTTCTTT.

V usage is TRBV28 and J usage is TRBJ2-7; D gene uncertain. The CDR3 extends over 13 amino acids. Trimming took off 6 bases at V and 4 bases at J, with 13 bases between the two ends. CDR1 and CDR2 (germline): MDHEN, SYDVKM. The CDR3 loop reads CASRRLGIYEQYF. CDR3 sequence (DNA): TGTGCCAGCAGGAGGTTGGGGATTTACGAGCAGTACTTC. The full variable domain, with the rest looked up from reference TRBV28 and TRBJ2-7, is DVKVTQSSRYLVKRTGEKVFLECVQDMDHENMFWYRQDPGLGLRLIYFSYDVKMKEKGDIPEGYSVSREKKERFSLILESASTNQTSMYLCASRRLGIYEQYFGPGTRLTVT.

This chain links TRBV27 with TRBJ2-3, with D maybe TRBD2 (6 bases). The CDR3 sequence is 15 residues long. The germline CDR1 and CDR2 sequences are MNHEY and SMNVEV (reference sequence). The germline V and J ends were trimmed by 3 bases and 4 bases, with 14 bases remaining between them. The CDR3 here is CASSFNPGGADTQYF. The DNA for the CDR3 is TGTGCCAGCAGTTTTAACCCAGGAGGGGCAGATACGCAGTATTTT.

The chain's CDR3 is CASSEAHAEYNEQFF. In nucleotides, the CDR3 is TGTGCCAGCAGTGAAGCGCACGCAGAGTACAATGAGCAGTTCTTC. J is TRBJ2-1 and V is TRBV6-1; D call uncertain. CDR3 length: 15 residues. Germline CDR1 and CDR2: MNHNS and SASEGT. The ends were cut back, 0 bases at V and 4 bases at J, with 10 bases in the middle.

DNA for the CDR3: TGCACCAGCAGCCAAGTGACTAGCGGGAGGCGGACAGATACGCAGTATTTT. It specifies CTSSQVTSGRRTDTQYF. This rearrangement joins TRBV1 to TRBJ2-3; TRBD2 is the table's D call, not checked against the DNA. TRBV1 is designated a pseudogene. The CDR3 spans 17 residues.